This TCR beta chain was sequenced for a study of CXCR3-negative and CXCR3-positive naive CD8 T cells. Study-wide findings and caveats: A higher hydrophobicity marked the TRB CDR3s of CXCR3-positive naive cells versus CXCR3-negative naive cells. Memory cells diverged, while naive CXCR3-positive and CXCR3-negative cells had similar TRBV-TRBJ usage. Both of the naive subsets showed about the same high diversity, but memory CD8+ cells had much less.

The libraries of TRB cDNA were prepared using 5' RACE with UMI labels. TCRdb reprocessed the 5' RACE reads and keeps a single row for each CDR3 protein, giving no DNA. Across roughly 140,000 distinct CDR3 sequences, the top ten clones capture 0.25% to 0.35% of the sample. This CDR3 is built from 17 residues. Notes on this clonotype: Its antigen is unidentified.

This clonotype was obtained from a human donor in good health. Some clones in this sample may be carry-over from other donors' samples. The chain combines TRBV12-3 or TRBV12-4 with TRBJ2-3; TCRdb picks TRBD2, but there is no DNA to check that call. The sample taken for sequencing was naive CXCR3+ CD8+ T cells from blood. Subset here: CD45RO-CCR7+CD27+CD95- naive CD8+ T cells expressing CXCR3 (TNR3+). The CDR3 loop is CASSGLSLKATRDTQYF.